Sequencing of this TCR beta chain was carried out in a study of T cell clones after liver transplantation. Across the study: Draws occurred before transplant, before withdrawal, and after complete or failed withdrawal.

Libraries were prepared by immunoSEQ multiplex PCR; TCRdb keeps only in-frame clonotypes and omits some of them. The repertoire holds around 70,000 clones, 80% to 95% seen once, with 0.75% to 1% in the top ten. The source of this sequence is a human patient who received a liver transplant. Some T cells may be transferred from the graft donor. The source material was CD4+ T cells from blood, sampled about 26 months after liver transplant.

The CDR3 sequence is CASSGGLARGSYNEQFF. CDR3 DNA: TGCGCCAGCAGCGGGGGACTAGCGAGAGGCTCCTACAATGAGCAGTTCTTC. The chain carries TRBV5-1 and TRBJ2-1; TRBD2 matches at 10 bases. The CDR3 loop spans 17 amino acids. CDR1 is SGHRS and CDR2 is YFSETQ in the germline V gene. The ends lost 4 bases at V and 0 bases at J; junction bases unmatched: 7.